The present TCR beta chain was sequenced within a study of beta chain features in type 1 diabetes. Expressed TCRB transcripts got sequenced, as all isolated RNA was reverse transcribed. TCRdb's copy holds only in-frame clones and misses some; the assay was immunoSEQ multiplex PCR. The table has about 160,000 clones, roughly 8.1% seen once; the top ten hold approximately 0.65%. The CDR3 is made up of 18 amino acids. Germline CDR1 reads SGHKS; CDR2 reads YYEKEE (reference sequence). With 1 base clipped from V and 4 bases from J, the junction kept 8 bases outside the gene matches. This clone appeared a few times.

This chain connects TRBV5-5 to TRBJ2-5; 15 bases align to TRBD2. The sample was central memory CD4+ T cells from blood. This TCR came from a man aged 18 to 30 in good health. CDR3 sequence (DNA): TGTGCCAGCAGCTTGATTTGGACTAGCGGGGGGGCCCGAGAGACCCAGTACTTC. Amino acids: CASSLIWTSGGARETQYF.